This record covers a single T cell receptor (beta chain). Its specificity is not known. One end of the junction fails to match germline, which may point to a read error. This sample's RNA came from whole unsorted tissue. More than 3 cm separated this lung sample from the edge of the tumor. Newly diagnosed lung cancer patients had thoracic surgery in China, August–late 2014, without prior chemotherapy. Per the germline V gene, CDR1 is MNHEY and CDR2 is SVGEGT. The CDR3 length is 14 residues. These data come from a study of tumor and adjacent non-tumor tissue in lung cancer. General study results and limits: Shorter survival was associated with higher TCR diversity in tumors. Compared with tumor, normal lung showed significantly lower TCR diversity. Normal lung showed higher cumulative top 100 clone frequency than tumor.

A modified ARM-PCR protocol with three rounds of nested PCR amplified TCRbeta. Using its own MiXCR run on the multiplex PCR reads, TCRdb lists one record per CDR3 protein. The sample consists of 60,000 to 65,000 distinct CDR3 sequences, about 55% of them appearing once. Sequencing was done on a sample of distant non-tumor lung tissue. The TCR sequence derives from a man between 65 and 85 years old with non-small cell lung cancer. The chain joins TRBV6-2 or TRBV6-3 to TRBJ1-1; D is unclear. The CDR3 region has the DNA TGTGCCAGCAGTTACACGGGCGCGGACGCTGAAGCGTTCTTT. The encoded protein is CASSYTGADAEAFF.